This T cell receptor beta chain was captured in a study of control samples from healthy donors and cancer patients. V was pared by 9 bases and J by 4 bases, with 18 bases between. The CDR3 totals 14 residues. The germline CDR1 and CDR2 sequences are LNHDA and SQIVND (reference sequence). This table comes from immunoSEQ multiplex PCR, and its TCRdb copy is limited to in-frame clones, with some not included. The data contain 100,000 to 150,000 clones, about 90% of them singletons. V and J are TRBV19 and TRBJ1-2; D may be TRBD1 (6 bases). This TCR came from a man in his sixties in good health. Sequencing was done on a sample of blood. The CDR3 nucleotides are TGTGCCAGCCGAACGGGGGGGCACCCCTATGGCTACACCTTC. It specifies CASRTGGHPYGYTF.